The rows below give T cell receptor beta chains drawn from one sample of a study of T cell repertoires in cytomegalovirus infection. TCRdb re-called the reads with MiXCR, one entry per CDR3 protein. The table records some 700,000 distinct CDR3 sequences, approximately 34% of them present only once. Sequenced: PBMCs. The receptors were gathered from a human donor in good health (CMV status not recorded). Some clones in this sample may be carry-over from other donors' samples. Each CDR3 is given with its conserved first and last residue.

j_gene | v_gene | CDR3aa
TRBJ2-5 | TRBV11-2 | CASSLGTGWALETQYF
TRBJ1-2 | TRBV11-2 | CASSSGLSVGYTF
TRBJ2-2 | TRBV5-1 | CASSLSAGESGELFF
TRBJ1-1 | TRBV7-2 | CASSLTSGTSTEAFF
TRBJ2-7 | TRBV24-1 | CATSDPGQGSYEQYF
TRBJ2-1 | TRBV12-3/TRBV12-4 | CASSLKVQRLSYNEQFF
TRBJ1-2 | TRBV7-1 | CASSQQPGQGWHGYTF
TRBJ2-2 | TRBV12-3/TRBV12-4 | CASSFSKGTGELFF
TRBJ2-6 | TRBV5-4 | CASSLRTGGMGANVLTF
TRBJ1-3 | TRBV7-3 | CASSLPFWGITGNTIYF
TRBJ2-3 | TRBV11-2 | CASSFSRGQQGAWDTQYF
TRBJ2-7 | TRBV7-9 | CASSRIRTDYEQYF
TRBJ1-1 | TRBV7-2 | CASNPPGQAREAFF
TRBJ2-6 | TRBV6-5 | CASGPYSGANVLTF
TRBJ2-7 | TRBV28 | CAASPGIGKKQYF
TRBJ1-4 | TRBV6-1 | CASSEARAGKGGVSSEQLFF
TRBJ2-1 | TRBV18 | CASSPRVTGGEQFF
TRBJ2-7 | TRBV7-8 | CASSQGQQYDKYF
TRBJ1-2 | TRBV20-1 | CSGPPRGLIYGYTF
TRBJ1-6 | TRBV10-3 | CAITRGQGSPLHF
TRBJ2-7 | TRBV11-2 | CASTKDRGKNEQYF
TRBJ2-5 | TRBV7-2 | CASSLHLGDTQETQYF
TRBJ1-1 | TRBV18 | CASRDSLSEAFF
TRBJ2-4 | TRBV14 | CASSHAALAKNIQYF
TRBJ2-1 | TRBV9 | CASSRDPYNEQFF
TRBJ2-7 | TRBV6-5 | CASSISRDRSYEQYF
TRBJ2-2 | TRBV12-3/TRBV12-4 | CASRPSGSHGELFF
TRBJ2-5 | TRBV20-1 | CSARWGGAQETQYF
TRBJ1-2 | TRBV27 | CASSPMDRLDYGYTF
TRBJ2-7 | TRBV28 | CASSLSRPQKAPEQYF
TRBJ1-2 | TRBV7-6 | CASSPSVTGGGRTNYGYTF
TRBJ1-2 | TRBV11-2 | CASSLDSADYGYTF
TRBJ2-2 | TRBV6-1 | CASSQGSANTGELFF
TRBJ1-6 | TRBV10-3 | CTISDPGRTGSPLHF
TRBJ1-5 | TRBV20-1 | CSARDQGGRDQPQHF
TRBJ2-6 | TRBV11-3 | CASSLGVRGPGANVLTF
TRBJ2-3 | TRBV7-2 | CASSLQGFFGTDTQSF
TRBJ2-3 | TRBV6-1 | CASNRGSGPSVRTQYF
TRBJ1-4 | TRBV6-6 | CASSVTTPKEKLFF
TRBJ1-2 | TRBV29-1 | CSTQVVGHGYTF
TRBJ1-2 | TRBV5-1 | CASMSGANYGYTF
TRBJ2-3 | TRBV28 | CASSTPNLADTDTQYF
TRBJ2-5 | TRBV2 | CARSWGSQETQYF
TRBJ2-7 | TRBV7-8 | CASSHGLAGGYEQYF
TRBJ1-6 | TRBV25-1 | CASSDPTGGNSPLHF